This passage covers 25 T cell receptor beta chains from one sample sequenced in a study of vaccination effects on CD4 cells after COVID-19 (dated 2022 in TCRdb). The library was prepared using the immunoSEQ multiplex PCR assay. TCRdb re-hosts the immuneACCESS table, in-frame sequences only. Its copies lack some clones; in the studies checked, an unresolved V gene accounts for under half of them, and the cause for the rest is not known. The sample table lists just under 60,000 clones, 78% of them with a count of one. The top ten clones comprise roughly 2% of the sample. The ViraFEST assay stimulated PBMC with viral peptide pools and then used TCR sequencing to identify antigen-specific CD4+ T cell clonotypes by expansion. After roughly 11 days of culture, CD4+ T cells were isolated with the EasySep CD4+ T cell isolation kit. Two doses of either the BNT162b2 or the mRNA-1273 mRNA SARS-CoV-2 vaccine were administered to participants.

These TCRs' antigens remain unknown. The input for sequencing was CD4+ T cells from PBMCs cultured with HCoV-OC43 spike peptides, taken after COVID-19 vaccination. Read against the paper, the sample's cell subset or site label means: HCoV-OC43 spike overlapping peptide pool stimulation. The receptors originated from a human donor who received a COVID-19 vaccine.

This clone was seen only a few times. The V and J genes are TRBV5-1 and TRBJ1-2; D gene uncertain. The CDR3 is made up of 15 amino acids. The germline V gene has CDR1 SGHRS and CDR2 YFSETQ. V lost 3 bases and J lost 0, with 12 bases in between. The CDR3 bases are TGCGCCAGCAGCTCCGGACTGGGCGCTAACTATGGCTACACCTTC. This gives the protein CASSSGLGANYGYTF.

This chain connects TRBV6-5 to TRBJ1-4; the D gene is possibly TRBD1 (5 bases). Trimming pared 6 bases from V and 5 bases from J, leaving 13 bases between. Germline V lookup: CDR1 MNHEY, CDR2 SVGAGI. The CDR3 covers 14 residues. The CDR3 DNA follows: TGTGCCAGCAGCCCCTGGGACCAAAATGAAAAACTGTTTTTT. Its translation: CASSPWDQNEKLFF.

V and J are TRBV5-1 and TRBJ1-4; D might be TRBD1 (5 bases). Between the trimmed V and J ends, which lost 0 bases and 5 bases, there was a span of 11 bases. The germline gives CDR1 SGHRS, CDR2 YFSETQ. This CDR3 has 15 amino acids. In DNA form, the CDR3 reads TGCGCCAGCAGCTTGGGTCCAGGGCGGAATGAAAAACTGTTTTTT. As protein: CASSLGPGRNEKLFF.

This chain connects TRBV5-1 to TRBJ2-7; 9 bases are a match to TRBD1. With V trimmed by 5 bases and J by 3 bases, 18 bases remained unmatched. The CDR3 totals 18 residues. Germline V gives CDR1 SGHRS, CDR2 YFSETQ. The CDR3 DNA reads TGCGCCAGCAGATACGGACAGGGGCCCGCCAAAATCCTCTACGAGCAGTACGTC. It is translated as CASRYGQGPAKILYEQYV.

This sequence joins TRBV6-5 and TRBJ2-1; 13 bases line up with TRBD2. Trimming took 7 bases from V and 10 from J; bases not matched to a gene: 10. This CDR3 is 15 amino acids long. Per germline, CDR1 MNHEY and CDR2 SVGAGI. The CDR3 region has the DNA TGTGCCAGCACCCCCGGGACTAGCGGGGCGTGGGAGCAGTTCTTC. Translated: CASTPGTSGAWEQFF.

V gene TRBV7-3 combines with J gene TRBJ2-5; TRBD1 might be the D (5 bases). Trimming removed 2 bases at V and 4 bases at J, with 8 bases between. The CDR3 extends over 13 amino acids. Germline assignment: CDR1 SGHTA and CDR2 FQGTGA. CDR3 residues: CASSLGQGETQYF. DNA for the CDR3: TGTGCCAGCAGCTTAGGTCAGGGAGAGACCCAGTACTTC.

The V call is TRBV5-1, the J call TRBJ2-1, with D uncertain. V lost 0 bases to trimming and J lost 4 bases, with 5 bases between them. CDR3 length: 13 amino acids. In germline, CDR1 is SGHRS, CDR2 YFSETQ. In nucleotides, the CDR3 is TGCGCCAGCAGCTTGGACGTTTACAATGAGCAGTTCTTC. Its protein product is CASSLDVYNEQFF.

This rearrangement joins TRBV24-1 to TRBJ2-5; D is perhaps TRBD1 or TRBD2 (5 bases each). The CDR3 spans 13 residues. Trimming shortened V by 7 bases and J by 4 bases, and 12 bases separated the two germline ends. CDR1 is KGHDR and CDR2 is SFDVKD in the germline V gene. The CDR3 bases are TGTGCCACCAGCCCATTTGGGGGAGAGACCCAGTACTTC. Translated, it gives CATSPFGGETQYF.

The rearrangement links TRBV5-8 to TRBJ2-3, with 9 nucleotides matching TRBD1. Looked up from germline, CDR1 is SGHTS and CDR2 is YDEGEE. The V and J ends lost 5 bases and 2 bases, in that order; junction bases with no gene match: 3. This CDR3 is built from 14 residues. The CDR3 region is CASSYRGPTDTQYF. As DNA, the CDR3 is TGTGCCAGCAGTTACAGGGGGCCCACAGATACGCAGTATTTT. The full variable domain, in which reference TRBV5-8 and TRBJ2-3 provide the parts outside the CDR3, is EAGVTQSPTHLIKTRGQQATLRCSPISGHTSVYWYQQALGLGLQFLLWYDEGEERNRGNFPPRFSGRQFPNYSSELNVNALELEDSALYLCASSYRGPTDTQYFGPGTRLTVL.

This chain's CDR3 is CATSDRSRGLTEAFF. CDR3 coding DNA: TGTGCCACCAGTGATCGGTCCAGGGGGCTCACTGAAGCTTTCTTT. The chain employs TRBV24-1 and TRBJ1-1, with 8 bases that match TRBD1. The CDR3 runs 15 residues. Germline-derived CDR1 and CDR2 are KGHDR and SFDVKD. The V and J ends lost 3 bases and 4 bases, in that order; junction bases with no gene match: 6.

The J gene is TRBJ2-3, the V gene TRBV5-6, with 8 bases fitting TRBD1. The CDR3 loop spans 16 amino acids. Germline assignment: CDR1 SGHDT and CDR2 YYEEEE. With V trimmed by 4 bases and J by 3 bases, 10 bases remained unmatched. In DNA, the CDR3 is TGTGCCAGCAGCCTTCGGACAGGGTTAGTAACAGATACGCAGTATTTT. Translating it yields CASSLRTGLVTDTQYF.

The genes are TRBV11-2 and TRBJ2-2; D gene unclear. CDR3 length: 12 residues. CDR1 SGHAT and CDR2 FQNNGV come from the germline V gene. Trimming shortened V by 4 bases and J by 8 bases, and 8 bases separated the two germline ends. CDR3 in amino acids: CASSSLPGELFF. Here the CDR3 DNA reads TGTGCCAGCAGCTCCCTGCCAGGGGAGCTGTTTTTT.

The chain links TRBV7-8 to TRBJ1-1; D gene unclear. V lost 7 bases and J 4 bases, leaving 16 bases between the germline ends. The germline gives CDR1 SGHVS, CDR2 FQNEAQ. The CDR3 covers 14 residues. In nucleotides, the CDR3 is TGTGCCAGCAACACCGGGCCACGGACCACTGAAGCTTTCTTT. Amino acid sequence: CASNTGPRTTEAFF.

The chain joins TRBV19 to TRBJ2-4; D perhaps matches TRBD1 (6 bases). Trimming stripped 5 bases from V and 1 base from J, with 15 bases between. CDR1 and CDR2 from the germline V gene are LNHDA and SQIVND (reference sequence). The CDR3 covers 16 residues. CDR3 sequence: CASSERQVPAKNIQYF. In nucleotides, the CDR3 is TGTGCCAGTAGTGAGAGACAGGTTCCGGCCAAAAACATTCAGTACTTC.

There are a few counts of this clone. V gene TRBV6-5 combines with J gene TRBJ2-2, with D tentatively TRBD2 (7 bases). CDR3 length: 16 residues. Germline assignment: CDR1 MNHEY and CDR2 SVGAGI. The V end was cut by 2 bases, the J end by 6 bases, with 16 bases between. DNA for the CDR3: TGTGCCAGCAGTTACATAGGCAGGGGAGGGGCCGGGGAGCTGTTTTTT. Translated: CASSYIGRGGAGELFF.

The genes are TRBV28 and TRBJ2-5; D tentatively reads TRBD1 or TRBD2 (5 bases each). V lost 6 bases, J lost 1 base, and 15 bases lay in between. Germline-derived CDR1 and CDR2 are MDHEN and SYDVKM. This CDR3 comprises 15 residues. The CDR3 region is CASRATGTSQETQYF. The CDR3 DNA reads as TGTGCCAGCAGGGCTACCGGGACCTCCCAAGAGACCCAGTACTTC.

The V gene is TRBV28, the J gene TRBJ2-4; D may be TRBD1 or TRBD2 (5 bases each). The ends were cut back, 5 bases at V and 3 bases at J, with 11 bases in the middle. There are 14 residues in the CDR3. Looked up from germline, CDR1 is MDHEN and CDR2 is SYDVKM. CDR3 sequence reads: CASSRGVVKNIQYF. The CDR3 coding sequence is TGTGCCAGCAGTAGAGGGGTAGTCAAAAACATTCAGTACTTC.

This chain uses TRBV2 with TRBJ2-7; 11 bases are a match to TRBD1. This CDR3 region has 14 residues. Germline V CDR1 and CDR2: SNHLY, FYNNEI. V trimming: 7 bases; J trimming: 5 bases; junction bases outside the gene matches: 7. The CDR3 DNA follows: TGTGCCAGCAAAGTGGACAGGGGGCCAAACGAGCAGTACGTC. Its protein is CASKVDRGPNEQYV.

The gene calls are TRBV7-3 and TRBJ1-6; D remains unclear. The germline V gene encodes CDR1 SGHTA and CDR2 FQGTGA. Trimming took 2 bases from V and 7 from J, leaving 9 bases between them. The CDR3 contains 14 residues. CDR3 nucleotides: TGTGCCAGCAGCTTAGTTCAAGGAAATTCACCCCTCCACTTT. Its translation: CASSLVQGNSPLHF.

V usage is TRBV6-5 and J usage is TRBJ1-1; D is undetermined. V was trimmed by 5 bases and J by 3 bases, leaving 13 bases between them. CDR3 length: 14 residues. Germline V gene lookup returns CDR1 MNHEY and CDR2 SVGAGI. The CDR3 loop is CASSRNSEDTEAFF. CDR3 nucleotides: TGTGCCAGCAGTAGGAACTCTGAGGACACTGAAGCTTTCTTT.

V usage is TRBV4-1 and J usage is TRBJ1-2; a possible D gene is TRBD1 (6 bases). The CDR3 is 16 amino acids. V was shortened by 3 bases and J by 6 bases, with 20 bases between the two germline ends. Germline CDR1 reads MGHRA; CDR2 reads YSYEKL. CDR3 amino acids: CASSQNLGQRQHGYTF. In DNA form, the CDR3 reads TGCGCCAGCAGCCAGAACCTAGGACAGAGACAGCATGGCTACACCTTC.

The chain has TRBV6-5 and TRBJ2-1, with TRBD1 matching 9 bases. This CDR3 has 14 amino acids. Germline lookup yields CDR1 MNHEY and CDR2 SVGAGI. The junction had 8 bases not matched to a gene; V was cut back by 4 bases and J by 10 bases. The CDR3 bases are TGTGCCAGCAGTTCCTTAACAGGGGGCTGGGAGCAGTTCTTC. This sequence encodes CASSSLTGGWEQFF.

The chain recombines TRBV19 with TRBJ2-2; D is possibly TRBD2 (5 bases). CDR1 and CDR2 (germline): LNHDA, SQIVND (reference sequence). The length of the CDR3 is 16 residues. V lost 3 bases and J 7 bases, leaving 18 bases between the germline ends. This CDR3 reads CASSIWGVGKDGELFF. CDR3 in DNA: TGTGCCAGTAGTATCTGGGGAGTCGGTAAGGACGGGGAGCTGTTTTTT.

The CDR3 nucleotides read TGTGCCAGCAGCTTATTCGGACAAGAGACCCAGTACTTC. It encodes CASSLFGQETQYF. J is TRBJ2-5 and V is TRBV7-2; D unresolved. The CDR3 spans 13 residues. V gave up 2 bases and J gave up 2 bases, with 6 bases separating them. Germline assignment: CDR1 SGHTA and CDR2 FQGNSA.

This clone was found a few times. The V call is TRBV2, the J call TRBJ1-6; 7 bases are shared with TRBD1. CDR1 is SNHLY and CDR2 is FYNNEI in the germline V gene. V shed 5 bases and J 11 bases; nucleotides not matched to a gene: 9. The CDR3 totals 14 residues. Here the CDR3 DNA reads TGTGCCAGCAGTTCGACAGGGTCGCTCACACCCCTCCACTTT. It codes for CASSSTGSLTPLHF.